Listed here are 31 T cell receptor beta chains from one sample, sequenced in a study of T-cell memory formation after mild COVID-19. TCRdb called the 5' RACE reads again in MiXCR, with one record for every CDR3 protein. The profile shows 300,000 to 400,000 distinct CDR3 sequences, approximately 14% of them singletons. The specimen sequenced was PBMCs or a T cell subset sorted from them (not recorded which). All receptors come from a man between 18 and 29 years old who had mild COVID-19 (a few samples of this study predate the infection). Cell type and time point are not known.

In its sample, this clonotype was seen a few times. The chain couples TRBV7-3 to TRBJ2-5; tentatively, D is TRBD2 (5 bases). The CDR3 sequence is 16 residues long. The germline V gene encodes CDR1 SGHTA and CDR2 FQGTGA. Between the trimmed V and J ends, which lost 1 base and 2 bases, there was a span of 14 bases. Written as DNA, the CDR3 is TGTGCCAGCAGCTTAATGGCGGGCGGAACACAAGAGACCCAGTACTTC. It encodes CASSLMAGGTQETQYF.

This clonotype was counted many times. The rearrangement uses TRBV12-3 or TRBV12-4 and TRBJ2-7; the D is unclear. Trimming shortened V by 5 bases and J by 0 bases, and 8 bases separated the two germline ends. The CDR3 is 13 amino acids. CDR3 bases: TGTGCCAGCAGTCCCGACACCTCCTACGAGCAGTACTTC. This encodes CASSPDTSYEQYF.

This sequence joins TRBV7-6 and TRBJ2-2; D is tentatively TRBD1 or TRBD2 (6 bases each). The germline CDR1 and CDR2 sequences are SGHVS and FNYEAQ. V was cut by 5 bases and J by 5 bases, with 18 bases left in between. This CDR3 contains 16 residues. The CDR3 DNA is TGTGCCAGCAGCCCGCGTGGGGGGCTTAATACCGGGGAGCTGTTTTTT. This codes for CASSPRGGLNTGELFF.

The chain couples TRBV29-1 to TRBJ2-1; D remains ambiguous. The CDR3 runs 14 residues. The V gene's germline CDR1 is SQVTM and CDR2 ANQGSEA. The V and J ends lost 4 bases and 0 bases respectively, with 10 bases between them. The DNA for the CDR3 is TGCAGCGTTGGTGGTATAAGCTCCTACAATGAGCAGTTCTTC. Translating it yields CSVGGISSYNEQFF.

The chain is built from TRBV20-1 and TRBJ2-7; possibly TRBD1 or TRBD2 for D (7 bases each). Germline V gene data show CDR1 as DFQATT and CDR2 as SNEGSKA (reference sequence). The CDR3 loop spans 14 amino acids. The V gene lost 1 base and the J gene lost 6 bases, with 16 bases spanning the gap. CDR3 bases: TGCAGTGCTAGAGGCGACAGGGAGGGAGCCGAGCAGTACGTC. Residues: CSARGDREGAEQYV.

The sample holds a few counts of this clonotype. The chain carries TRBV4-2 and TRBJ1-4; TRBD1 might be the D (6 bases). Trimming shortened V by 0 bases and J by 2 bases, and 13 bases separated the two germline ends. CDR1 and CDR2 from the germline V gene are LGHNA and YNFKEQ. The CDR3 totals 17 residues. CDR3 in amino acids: CASSQDRGHRTNEKLFF. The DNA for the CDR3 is TGTGCCAGCAGCCAAGATAGGGGACACCGCACTAATGAAAAACTGTTTTTT.

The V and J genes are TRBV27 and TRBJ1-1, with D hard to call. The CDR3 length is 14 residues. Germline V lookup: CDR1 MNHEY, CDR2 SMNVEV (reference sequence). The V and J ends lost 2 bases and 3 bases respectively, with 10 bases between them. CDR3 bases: TGTGCCAGCAGTTTAGCTAGCAGGTACACTGAAGCTTTCTTT. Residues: CASSLASRYTEAFF.

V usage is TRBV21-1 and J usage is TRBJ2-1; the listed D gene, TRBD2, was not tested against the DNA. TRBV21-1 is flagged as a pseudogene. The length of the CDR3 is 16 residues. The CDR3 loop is CASSPRAMRRYNEQFF. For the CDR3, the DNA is TGTGCCAGCAGCCCAAGGGCCATGCGCCGCTACAATGAGCAGTTCTTC.

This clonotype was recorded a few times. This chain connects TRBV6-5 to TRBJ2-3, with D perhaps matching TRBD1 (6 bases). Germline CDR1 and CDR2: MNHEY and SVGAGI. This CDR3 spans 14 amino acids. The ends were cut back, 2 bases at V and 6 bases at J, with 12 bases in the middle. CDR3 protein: CASSYGTGMDTQYF. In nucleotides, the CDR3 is TGTGCCAGCAGTTACGGAACAGGGATGGATACGCAGTATTTT.

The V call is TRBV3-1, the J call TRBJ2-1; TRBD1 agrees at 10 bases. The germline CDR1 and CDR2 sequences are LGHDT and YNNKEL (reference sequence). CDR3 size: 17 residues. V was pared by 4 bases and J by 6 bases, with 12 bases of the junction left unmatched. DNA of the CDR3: TGTGCCAGCAGCCTCTGGAGAGGGACAGGGGATCCCAATGAGCAGTTCTTC. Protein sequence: CASSLWRGTGDPNEQFF.

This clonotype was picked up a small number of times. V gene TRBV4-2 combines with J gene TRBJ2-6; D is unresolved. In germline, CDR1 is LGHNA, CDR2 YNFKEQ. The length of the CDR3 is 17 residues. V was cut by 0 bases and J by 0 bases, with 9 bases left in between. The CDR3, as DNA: TGTGCCAGCAGCCAAGAGCCCTGGGGCTCTGGGGCCAACGTCCTGACTTTC. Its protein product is CASSQEPWGSGANVLTF.

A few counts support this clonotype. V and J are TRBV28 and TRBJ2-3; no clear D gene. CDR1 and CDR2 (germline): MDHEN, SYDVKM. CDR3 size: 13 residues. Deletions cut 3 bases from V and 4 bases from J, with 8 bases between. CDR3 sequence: CASSFSLADTQYF. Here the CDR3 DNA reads TGTGCCAGCAGTTTTTCCTTAGCAGATACGCAGTATTTT.

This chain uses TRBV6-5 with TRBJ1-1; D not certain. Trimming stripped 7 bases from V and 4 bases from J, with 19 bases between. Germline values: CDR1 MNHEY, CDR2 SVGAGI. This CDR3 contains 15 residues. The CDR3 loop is CASTQHSRRPTEAFF. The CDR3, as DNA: TGTGCCAGCACTCAACACTCCCGCCGGCCCACTGAAGCTTTCTTT.

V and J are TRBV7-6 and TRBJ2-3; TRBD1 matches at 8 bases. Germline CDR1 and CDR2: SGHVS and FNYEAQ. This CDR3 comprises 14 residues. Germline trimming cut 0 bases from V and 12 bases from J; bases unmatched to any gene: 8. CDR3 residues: CASSLATGAKVQYF. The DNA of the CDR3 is TGTGCCAGCAGCTTAGCGACAGGGGCCAAAGTCCAGTATTTT.

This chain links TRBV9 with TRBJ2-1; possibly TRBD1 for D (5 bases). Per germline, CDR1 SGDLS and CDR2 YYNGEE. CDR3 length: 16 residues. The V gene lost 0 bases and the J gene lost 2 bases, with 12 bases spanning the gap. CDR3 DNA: TGTGCCAGCAGCGTAGGGCAGGGAAGTACCTACAATGAGCAGTTCTTC. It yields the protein CASSVGQGSTYNEQFF. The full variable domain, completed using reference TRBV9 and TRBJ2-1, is DSGVTQTPKHLITATGQRVTLRCSPRSGDLSVYWYQQSLDQGLQFLIQYYNGEERAKGNILERFSAQQFPDLHSELNLSSLELGDSALYFCASSVGQGSTYNEQFFGPGTRLTVL.

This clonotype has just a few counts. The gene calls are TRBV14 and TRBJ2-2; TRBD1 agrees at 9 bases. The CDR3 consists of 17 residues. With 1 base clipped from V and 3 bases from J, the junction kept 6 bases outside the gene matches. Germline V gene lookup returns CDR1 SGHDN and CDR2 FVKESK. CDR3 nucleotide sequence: TGTGCCAGCAGCCAAGCCCTACAGGGGGCTGACACCGGGGAGCTGTTTTTT. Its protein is CASSQALQGADTGELFF.

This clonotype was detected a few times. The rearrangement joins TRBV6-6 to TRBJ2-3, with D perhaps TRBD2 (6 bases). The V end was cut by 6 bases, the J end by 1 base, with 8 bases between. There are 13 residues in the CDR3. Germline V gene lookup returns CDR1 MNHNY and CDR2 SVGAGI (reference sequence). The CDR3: CASSRLGTDTQYF. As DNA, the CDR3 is TGTGCCAGCAGCCGACTAGGCACAGATACGCAGTATTTT.

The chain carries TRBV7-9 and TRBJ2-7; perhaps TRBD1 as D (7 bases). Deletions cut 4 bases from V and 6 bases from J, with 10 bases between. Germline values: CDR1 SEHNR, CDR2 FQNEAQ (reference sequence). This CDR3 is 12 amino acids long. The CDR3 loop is CASSWQGGEQYV. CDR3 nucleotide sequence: TGTGCCAGCAGCTGGCAGGGGGGCGAGCAGTACGTC.

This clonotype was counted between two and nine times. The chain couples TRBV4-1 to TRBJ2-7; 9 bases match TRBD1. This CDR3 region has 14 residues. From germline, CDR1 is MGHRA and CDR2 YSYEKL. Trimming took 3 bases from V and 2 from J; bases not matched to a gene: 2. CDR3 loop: CASSQDRGPYEQYV. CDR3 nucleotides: TGCGCCAGCAGCCAGGACAGGGGCCCCTACGAGCAGTACGTC.

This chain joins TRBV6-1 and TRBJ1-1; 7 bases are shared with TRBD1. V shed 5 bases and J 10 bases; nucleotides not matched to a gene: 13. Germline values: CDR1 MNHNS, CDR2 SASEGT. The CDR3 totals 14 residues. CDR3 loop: CASSTTGAGTLAFF. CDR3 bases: TGTGCCAGCAGTACTACAGGGGCGGGTACTCTAGCTTTCTTT.

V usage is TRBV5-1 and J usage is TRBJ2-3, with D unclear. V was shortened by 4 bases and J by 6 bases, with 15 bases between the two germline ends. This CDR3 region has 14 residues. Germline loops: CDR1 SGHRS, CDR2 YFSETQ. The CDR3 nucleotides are TGCGCCAGCAGCCCTGGGCGGTGGATCGATACGCAGTATTTT. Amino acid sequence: CASSPGRWIDTQYF. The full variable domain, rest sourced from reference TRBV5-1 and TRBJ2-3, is KAGVTQTPRYLIKTRGQQVTLSCSPISGHRSVSWYQQTPGQGLQFLFEYFSETQRNKGNFPGRFSGRQFSNSRSEMNVSTLELGDSALYLCASSPGRWIDTQYFGPGTRLTVL.

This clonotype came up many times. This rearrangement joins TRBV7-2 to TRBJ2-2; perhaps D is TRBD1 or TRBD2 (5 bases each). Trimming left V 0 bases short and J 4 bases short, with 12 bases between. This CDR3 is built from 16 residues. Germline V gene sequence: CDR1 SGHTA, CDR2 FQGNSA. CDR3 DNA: TGTGCCAGCAGCTTAGCGCCTTCAGGGAGCACCGGGGAGCTGTTTTTT. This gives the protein CASSLAPSGSTGELFF.

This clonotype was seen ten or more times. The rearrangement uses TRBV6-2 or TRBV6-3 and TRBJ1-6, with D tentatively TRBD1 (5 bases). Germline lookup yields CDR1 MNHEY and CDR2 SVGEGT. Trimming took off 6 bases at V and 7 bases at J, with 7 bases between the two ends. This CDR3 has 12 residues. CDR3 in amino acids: CASSEGNSPLHF. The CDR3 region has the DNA TGTGCCAGCAGCGAGGGGAATTCACCCCTCCACTTT.

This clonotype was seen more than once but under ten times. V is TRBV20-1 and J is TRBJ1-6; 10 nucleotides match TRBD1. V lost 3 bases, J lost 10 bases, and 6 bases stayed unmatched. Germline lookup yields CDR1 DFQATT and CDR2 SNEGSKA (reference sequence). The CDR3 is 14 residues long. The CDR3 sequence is CSASRDRGKSPLHF. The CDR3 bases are TGCAGTGCTAGCCGGGACAGGGGAAAATCACCCCTCCACTTT.

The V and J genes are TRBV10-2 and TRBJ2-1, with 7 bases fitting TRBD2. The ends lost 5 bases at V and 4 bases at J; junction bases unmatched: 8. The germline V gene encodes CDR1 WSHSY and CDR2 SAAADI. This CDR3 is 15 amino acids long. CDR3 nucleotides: TGCGCCAGCAGTCCTCAGCGGGACTATTACAATGAGCAGTTCTTC. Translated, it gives CASSPQRDYYNEQFF.

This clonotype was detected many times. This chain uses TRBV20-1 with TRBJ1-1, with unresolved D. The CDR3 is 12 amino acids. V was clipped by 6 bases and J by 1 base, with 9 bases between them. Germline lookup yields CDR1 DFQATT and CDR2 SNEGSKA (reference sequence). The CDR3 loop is CSARAGNTEAFF. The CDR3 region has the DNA TGCAGTGCCCGAGCGGGGAACACTGAAGCTTTCTTT.

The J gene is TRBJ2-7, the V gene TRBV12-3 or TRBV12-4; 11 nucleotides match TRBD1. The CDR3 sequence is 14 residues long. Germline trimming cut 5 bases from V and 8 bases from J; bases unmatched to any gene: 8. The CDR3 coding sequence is TGTGCCAGCAGTGCCCGGGACAGGGGGGGTCAGCAGTACTTC. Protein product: CASSARDRGGQQYF.

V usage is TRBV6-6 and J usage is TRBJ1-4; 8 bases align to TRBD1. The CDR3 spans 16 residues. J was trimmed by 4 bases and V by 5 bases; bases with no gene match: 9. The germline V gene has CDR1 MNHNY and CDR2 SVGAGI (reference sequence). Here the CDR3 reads CASSDRGLAVNEKLFF. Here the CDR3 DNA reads TGTGCCAGCAGTGACAGGGGTTTAGCCGTTAATGAAAAACTGTTTTTT.

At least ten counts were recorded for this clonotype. CDR3 DNA: TGCGCCAGCAAACCGGGACGGATAAACACTGAAGCTTTCTTT. Translation gives CASKPGRINTEAFF. The chain couples TRBV4-3 to TRBJ1-1; TRBD1 is a possible D gene (5 bases). V lost 7 bases, J lost 2 bases, and 14 bases lay in between. The germline CDR1 and CDR2 sequences are LGHNA and YSLEER. This CDR3 is 14 amino acids long.

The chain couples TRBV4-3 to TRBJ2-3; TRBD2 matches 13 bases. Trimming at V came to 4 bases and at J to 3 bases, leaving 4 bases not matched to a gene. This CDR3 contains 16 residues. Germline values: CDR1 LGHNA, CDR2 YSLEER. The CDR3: CASSLGTSGVTDTQYF. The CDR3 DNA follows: TGCGCCAGCAGCCTAGGGACTAGCGGGGTTACAGATACGCAGTATTTT.

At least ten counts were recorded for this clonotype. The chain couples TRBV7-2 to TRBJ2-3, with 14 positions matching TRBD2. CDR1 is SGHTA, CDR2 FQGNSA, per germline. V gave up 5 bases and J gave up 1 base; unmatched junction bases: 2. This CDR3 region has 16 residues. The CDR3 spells CASSTGLAGGTDTQYF. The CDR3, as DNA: TGTGCCAGCAGCACGGGACTAGCGGGAGGCACAGATACGCAGTATTTT.